Described below is a single T cell receptor beta chain sequence and its context. PBMCs stemmed from more than 7.5 ml fresh peripheral blood. This entry comes from a study of T cells in Graves' hyperthyroidism and ophthalmopathy. The TCR beta CDR3 regions underwent amplification using RNA transcripts as the source. The HTBI primer set drove a first-round RT-PCR of the TCR CDR3. TCRdb called the multiplex PCR reads again in MiXCR, with one record for every CDR3 protein. The sample shows about 400,000 distinct CDR3 sequences, about 14% of them seen only once. Germline V gene data show CDR1 as SSHAT and CDR2 as FNYEAQ (reference sequence). This CDR3 is built from 13 residues.

The origin of this receptor is a young woman with Graves' ophthalmopathy. Sample: blood. V gene TRBV7-7 combines with J gene TRBJ2-2; tentatively, D is TRBD1 or TRBD2 (5 bases each). The CDR3 coding sequence is TGTGCTAGCGCTGGGGGGAACACCGGGGAGCTGTTTTTT. It encodes CASAGGNTGELFF.